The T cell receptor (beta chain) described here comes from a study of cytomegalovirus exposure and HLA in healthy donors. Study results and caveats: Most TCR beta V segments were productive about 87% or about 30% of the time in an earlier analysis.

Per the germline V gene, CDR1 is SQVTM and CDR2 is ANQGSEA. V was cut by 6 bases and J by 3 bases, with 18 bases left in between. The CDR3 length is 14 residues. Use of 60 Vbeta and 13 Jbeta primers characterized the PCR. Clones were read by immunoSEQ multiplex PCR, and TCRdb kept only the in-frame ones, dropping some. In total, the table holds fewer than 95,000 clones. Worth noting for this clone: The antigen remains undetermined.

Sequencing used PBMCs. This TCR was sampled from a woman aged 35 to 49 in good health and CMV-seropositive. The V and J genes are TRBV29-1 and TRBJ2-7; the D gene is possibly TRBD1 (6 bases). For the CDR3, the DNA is TGCAGCGTCAGCCGGGACACGACTCTCTACGAGCAGTACTTC. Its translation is CSVSRDTTLYEQYF.